This T cell receptor beta chain was sequenced during a study of PD-L1 blockade in urothelial cancer. Time point specified: peripheral blood 6 weeks after treatment start. Assay: immunoSEQ multiplex PCR; the TCRdb copy retains only in-frame clones and omits some. Of some 40,000 clones detected, about 80% appear once; the ten largest clones hold roughly 10%. The CDR3 covers 15 residues. The J segment lost 1 base and the V segment lost 6 bases, leaving 5 bases of the junction unmatched. CDR1 and CDR2 from the germline V gene are MRHNA and SNTAGT. The TCR comes from a man aged 35 to 55 with urothelial cancer. The chain joins TRBV6-4 to TRBJ1-2; 10 nucleotides align to TRBD1. This specimen was PBMCs, taken around atezolizumab (anti-PD-L1) treatment. CDR3 coding DNA: TGTGCCAGCAGCCGGGACAGGGGTTTTAACTATGGCTACACCTTC. Its translation is CASSRDRGFNYGYTF.